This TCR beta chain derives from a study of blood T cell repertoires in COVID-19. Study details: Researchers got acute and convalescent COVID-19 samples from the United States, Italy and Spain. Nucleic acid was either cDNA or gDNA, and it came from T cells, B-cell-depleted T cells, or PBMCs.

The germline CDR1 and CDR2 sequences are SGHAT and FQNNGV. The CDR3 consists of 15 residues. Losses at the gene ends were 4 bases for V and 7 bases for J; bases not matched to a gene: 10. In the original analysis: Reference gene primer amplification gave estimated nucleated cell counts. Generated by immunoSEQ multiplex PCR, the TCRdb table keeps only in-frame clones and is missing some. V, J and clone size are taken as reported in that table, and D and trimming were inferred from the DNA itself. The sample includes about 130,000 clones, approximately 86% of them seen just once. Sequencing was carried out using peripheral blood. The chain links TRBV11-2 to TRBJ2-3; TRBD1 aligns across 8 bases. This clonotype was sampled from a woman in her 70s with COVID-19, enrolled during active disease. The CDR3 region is CASSWGQDPGYTQYF. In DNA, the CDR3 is TGTGCCAGCAGCTGGGGACAGGACCCTGGGTATACGCAGTATTTT.